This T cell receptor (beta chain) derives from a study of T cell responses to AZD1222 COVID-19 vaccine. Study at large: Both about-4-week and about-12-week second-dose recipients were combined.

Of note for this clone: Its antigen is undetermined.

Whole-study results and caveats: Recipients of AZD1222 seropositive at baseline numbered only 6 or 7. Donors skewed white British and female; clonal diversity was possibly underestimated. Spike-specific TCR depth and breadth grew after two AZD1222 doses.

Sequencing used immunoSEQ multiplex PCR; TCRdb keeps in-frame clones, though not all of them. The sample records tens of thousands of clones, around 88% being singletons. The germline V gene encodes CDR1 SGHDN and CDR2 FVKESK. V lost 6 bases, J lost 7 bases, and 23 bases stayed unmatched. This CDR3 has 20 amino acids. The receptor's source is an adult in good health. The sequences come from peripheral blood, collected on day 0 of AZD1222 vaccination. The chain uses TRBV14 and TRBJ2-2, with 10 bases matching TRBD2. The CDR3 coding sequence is TGTGCCAGCAGGCTCGGGGTAGCGGGAGGAGGAATATTCATTCACGGGGAGCTGTTTTTT. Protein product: CASRLGVAGGGIFIHGELFF.